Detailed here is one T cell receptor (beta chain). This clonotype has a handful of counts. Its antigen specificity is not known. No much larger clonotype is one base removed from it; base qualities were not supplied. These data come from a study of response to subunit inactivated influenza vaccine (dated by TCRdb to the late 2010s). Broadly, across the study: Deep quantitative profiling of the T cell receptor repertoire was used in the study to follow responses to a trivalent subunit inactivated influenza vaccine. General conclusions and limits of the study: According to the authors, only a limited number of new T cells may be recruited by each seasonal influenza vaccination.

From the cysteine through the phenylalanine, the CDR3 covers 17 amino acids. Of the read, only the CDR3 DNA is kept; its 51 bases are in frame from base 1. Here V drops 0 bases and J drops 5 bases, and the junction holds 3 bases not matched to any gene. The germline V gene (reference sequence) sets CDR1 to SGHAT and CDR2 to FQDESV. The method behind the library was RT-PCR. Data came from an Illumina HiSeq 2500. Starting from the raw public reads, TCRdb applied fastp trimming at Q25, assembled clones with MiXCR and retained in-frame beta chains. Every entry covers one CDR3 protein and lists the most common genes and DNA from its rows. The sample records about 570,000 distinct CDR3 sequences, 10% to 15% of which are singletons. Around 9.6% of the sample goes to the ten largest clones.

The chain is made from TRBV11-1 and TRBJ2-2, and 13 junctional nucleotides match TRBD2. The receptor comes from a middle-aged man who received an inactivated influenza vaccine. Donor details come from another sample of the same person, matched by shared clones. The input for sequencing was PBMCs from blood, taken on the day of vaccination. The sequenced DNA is TGTGCCAGCAGCTTAGCGCCGGGACTAGCGGGAACCGGGGAGCTGTTTTTT. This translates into CASSLAPGLAGTGELFF.